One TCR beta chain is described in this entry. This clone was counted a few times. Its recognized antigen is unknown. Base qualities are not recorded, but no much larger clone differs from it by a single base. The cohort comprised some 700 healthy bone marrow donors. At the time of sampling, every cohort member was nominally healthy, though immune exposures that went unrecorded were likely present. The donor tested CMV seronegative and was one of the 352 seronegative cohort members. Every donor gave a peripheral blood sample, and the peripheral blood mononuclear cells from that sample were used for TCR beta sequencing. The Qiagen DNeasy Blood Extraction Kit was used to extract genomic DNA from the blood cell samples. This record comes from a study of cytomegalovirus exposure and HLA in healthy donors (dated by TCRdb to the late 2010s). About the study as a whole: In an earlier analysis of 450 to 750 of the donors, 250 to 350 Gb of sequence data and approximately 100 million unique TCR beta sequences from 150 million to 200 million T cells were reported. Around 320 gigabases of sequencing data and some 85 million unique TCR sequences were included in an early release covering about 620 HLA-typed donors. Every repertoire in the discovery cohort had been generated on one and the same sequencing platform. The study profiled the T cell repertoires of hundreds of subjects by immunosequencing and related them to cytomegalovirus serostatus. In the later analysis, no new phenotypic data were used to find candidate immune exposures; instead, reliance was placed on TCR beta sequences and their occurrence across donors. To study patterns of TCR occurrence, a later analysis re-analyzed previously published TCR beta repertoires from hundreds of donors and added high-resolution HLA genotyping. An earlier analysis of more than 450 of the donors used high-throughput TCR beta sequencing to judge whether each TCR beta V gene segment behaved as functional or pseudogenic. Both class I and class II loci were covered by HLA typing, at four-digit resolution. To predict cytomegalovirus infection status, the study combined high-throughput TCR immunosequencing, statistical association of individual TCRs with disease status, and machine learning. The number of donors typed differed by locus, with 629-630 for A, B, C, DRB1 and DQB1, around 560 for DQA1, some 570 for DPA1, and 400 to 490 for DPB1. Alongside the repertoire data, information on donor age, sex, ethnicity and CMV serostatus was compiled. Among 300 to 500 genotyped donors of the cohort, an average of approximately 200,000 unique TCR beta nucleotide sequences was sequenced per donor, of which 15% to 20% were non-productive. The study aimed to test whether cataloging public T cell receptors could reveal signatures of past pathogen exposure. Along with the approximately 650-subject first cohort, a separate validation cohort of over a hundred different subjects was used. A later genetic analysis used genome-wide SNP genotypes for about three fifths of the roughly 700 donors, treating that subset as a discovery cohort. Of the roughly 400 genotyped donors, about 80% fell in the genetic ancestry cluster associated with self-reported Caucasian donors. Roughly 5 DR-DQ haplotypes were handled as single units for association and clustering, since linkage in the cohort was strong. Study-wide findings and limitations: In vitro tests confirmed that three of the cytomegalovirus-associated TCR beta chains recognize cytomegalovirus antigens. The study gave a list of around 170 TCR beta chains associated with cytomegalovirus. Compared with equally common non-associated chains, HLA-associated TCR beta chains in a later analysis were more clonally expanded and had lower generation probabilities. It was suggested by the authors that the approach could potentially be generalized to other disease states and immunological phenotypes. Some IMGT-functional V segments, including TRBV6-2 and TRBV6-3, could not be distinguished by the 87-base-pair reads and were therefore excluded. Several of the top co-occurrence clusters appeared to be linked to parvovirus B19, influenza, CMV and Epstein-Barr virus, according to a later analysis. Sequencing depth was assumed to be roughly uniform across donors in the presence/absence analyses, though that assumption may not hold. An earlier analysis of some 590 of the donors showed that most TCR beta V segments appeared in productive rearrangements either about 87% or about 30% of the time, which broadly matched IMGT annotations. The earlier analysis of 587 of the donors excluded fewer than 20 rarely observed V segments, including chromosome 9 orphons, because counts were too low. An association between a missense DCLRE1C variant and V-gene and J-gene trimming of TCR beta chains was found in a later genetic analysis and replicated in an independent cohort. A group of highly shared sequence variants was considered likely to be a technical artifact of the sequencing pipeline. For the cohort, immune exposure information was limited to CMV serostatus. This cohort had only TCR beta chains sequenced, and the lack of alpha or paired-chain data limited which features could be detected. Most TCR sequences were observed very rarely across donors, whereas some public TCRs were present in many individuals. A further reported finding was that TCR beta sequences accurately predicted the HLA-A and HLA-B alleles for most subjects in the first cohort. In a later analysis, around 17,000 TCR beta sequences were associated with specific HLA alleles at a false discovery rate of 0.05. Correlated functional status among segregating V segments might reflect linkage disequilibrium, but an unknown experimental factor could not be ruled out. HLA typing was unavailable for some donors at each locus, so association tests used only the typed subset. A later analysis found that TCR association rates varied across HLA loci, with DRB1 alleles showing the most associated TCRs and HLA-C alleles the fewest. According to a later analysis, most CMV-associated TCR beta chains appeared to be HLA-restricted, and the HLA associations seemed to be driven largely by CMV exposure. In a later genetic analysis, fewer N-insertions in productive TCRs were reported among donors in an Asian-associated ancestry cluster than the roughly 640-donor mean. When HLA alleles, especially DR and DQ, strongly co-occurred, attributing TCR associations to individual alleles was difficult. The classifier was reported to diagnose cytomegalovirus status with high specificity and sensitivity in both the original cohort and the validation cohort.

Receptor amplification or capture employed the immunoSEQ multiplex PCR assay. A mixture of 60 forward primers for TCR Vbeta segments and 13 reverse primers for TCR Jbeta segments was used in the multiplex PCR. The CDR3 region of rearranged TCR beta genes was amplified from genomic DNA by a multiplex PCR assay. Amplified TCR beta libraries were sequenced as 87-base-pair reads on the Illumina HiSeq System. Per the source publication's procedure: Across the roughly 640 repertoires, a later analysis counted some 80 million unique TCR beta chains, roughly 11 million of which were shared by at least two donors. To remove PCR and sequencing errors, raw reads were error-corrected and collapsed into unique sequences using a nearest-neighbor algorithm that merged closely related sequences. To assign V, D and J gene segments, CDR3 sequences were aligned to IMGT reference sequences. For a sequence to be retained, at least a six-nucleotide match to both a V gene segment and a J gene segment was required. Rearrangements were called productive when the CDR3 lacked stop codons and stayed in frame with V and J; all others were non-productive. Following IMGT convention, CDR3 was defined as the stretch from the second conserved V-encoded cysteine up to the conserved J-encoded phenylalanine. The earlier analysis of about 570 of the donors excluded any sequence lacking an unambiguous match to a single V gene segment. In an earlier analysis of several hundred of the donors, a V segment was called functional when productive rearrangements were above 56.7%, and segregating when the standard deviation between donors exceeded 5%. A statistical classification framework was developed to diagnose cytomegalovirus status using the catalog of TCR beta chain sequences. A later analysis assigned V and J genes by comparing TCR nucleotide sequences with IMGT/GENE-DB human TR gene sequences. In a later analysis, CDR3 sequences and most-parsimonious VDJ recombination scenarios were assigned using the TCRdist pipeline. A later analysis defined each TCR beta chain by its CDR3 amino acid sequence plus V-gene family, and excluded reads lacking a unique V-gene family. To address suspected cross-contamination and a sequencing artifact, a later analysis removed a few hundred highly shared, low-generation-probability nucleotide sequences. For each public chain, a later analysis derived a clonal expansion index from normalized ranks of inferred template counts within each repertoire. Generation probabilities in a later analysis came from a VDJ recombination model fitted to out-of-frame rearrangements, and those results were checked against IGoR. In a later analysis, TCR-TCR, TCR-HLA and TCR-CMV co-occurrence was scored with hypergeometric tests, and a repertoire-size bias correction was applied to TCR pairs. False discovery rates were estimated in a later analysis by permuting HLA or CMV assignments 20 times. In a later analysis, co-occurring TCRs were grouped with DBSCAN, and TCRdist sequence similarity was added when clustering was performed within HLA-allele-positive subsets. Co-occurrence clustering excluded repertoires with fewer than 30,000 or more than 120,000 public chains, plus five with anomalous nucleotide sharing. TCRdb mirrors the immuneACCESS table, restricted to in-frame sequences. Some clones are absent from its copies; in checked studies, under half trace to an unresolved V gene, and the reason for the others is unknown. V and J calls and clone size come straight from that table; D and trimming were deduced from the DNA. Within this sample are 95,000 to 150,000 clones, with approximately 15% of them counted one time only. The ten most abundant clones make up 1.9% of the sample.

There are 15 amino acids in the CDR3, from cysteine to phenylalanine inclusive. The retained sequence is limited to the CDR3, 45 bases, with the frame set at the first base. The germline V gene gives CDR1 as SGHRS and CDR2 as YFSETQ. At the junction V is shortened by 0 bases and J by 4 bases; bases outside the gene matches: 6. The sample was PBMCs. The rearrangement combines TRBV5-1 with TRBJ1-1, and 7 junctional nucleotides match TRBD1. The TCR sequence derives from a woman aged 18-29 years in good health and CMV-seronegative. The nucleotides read TGCGCCAGCAGCTTGGGAGGGACAGCCTTCACTGAAGCTTTCTTT. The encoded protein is CASSLGGTAFTEAFF.